This T cell receptor (beta chain) was found in a study of blood T cell repertoires in COVID-19. Across the study: COVID-19 samples collected from the United States, Italy and Spain covered acute and convalescent phases.

Participants were placed into cohorts based on the clinical history they reported. The CDR3 extends over 15 amino acids. In germline, CDR1 is SGHAT, CDR2 FQNNGV. Trimming at V came to 5 bases and at J to 0 bases, leaving 5 bases not matched to a gene. Methods used by the authors: Reference gene primer amplification in the assay estimated nucleated cell counts. Produced via immunoSEQ multiplex PCR; TCRdb's table is partial and in-frame only. That table gives V, J and clone size, and the DNA gave D and trimming. In the table there are some 130,000 clones, more than 70% of which are singletons. The chain is built from TRBV11-2 and TRBJ2-5; 8 bases agree with TRBD2. Sequencing was done on a sample of PBMCs or T cells enriched from blood (not recorded which). The receptor was derived from a man in his forties or fifties with acute COVID-19. The CDR3 DNA reads as TGTGCCAGCAGCGAACAGCGGGGGAACCAAGAGACCCAGTACTTC. This gives the protein CASSEQRGNQETQYF.